This T cell receptor beta chain came from a study of T-cell memory formation after mild COVID-19. The CDR3 covers 20 residues. In germline, CDR1 is LGHNA, CDR2 YNFKEQ. V was clipped by 0 bases and J by 0 bases, with 23 bases between them. MiXCR, run by TCRdb on the 5' RACE reads, gives a single entry per CDR3 protein. Of about 360,000 distinct CDR3 sequences in the sample, over 10% were seen once. The receptor was derived from a man aged 18 to 29 who had mild COVID-19 (a few samples of this study predate the infection). Cell type and time point are not known. Sequencing was carried out using PBMCs or a T cell subset sorted from them (not recorded which). The chain combines TRBV4-2 with TRBJ1-1, with D possibly TRBD1 on 6 matching bases. In DNA, the CDR3 is TGTGCCAGCAGCCAAGATCTTCAGTTCGTAGGGGGGGACATGAACACTGAAGCTTTCTTT. Translating it yields CASSQDLQFVGGDMNTEAFF.